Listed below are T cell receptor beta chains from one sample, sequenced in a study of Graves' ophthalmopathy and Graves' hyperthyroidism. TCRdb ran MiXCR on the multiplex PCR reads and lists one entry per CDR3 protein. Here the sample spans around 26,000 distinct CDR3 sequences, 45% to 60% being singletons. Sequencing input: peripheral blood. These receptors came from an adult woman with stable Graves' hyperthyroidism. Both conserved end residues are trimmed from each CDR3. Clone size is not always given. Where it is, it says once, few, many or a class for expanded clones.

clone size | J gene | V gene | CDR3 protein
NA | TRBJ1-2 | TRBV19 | ASSIPQGNYGYT
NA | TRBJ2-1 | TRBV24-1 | ATSEPYRVSYNEQF
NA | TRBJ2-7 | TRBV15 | ATSRDLSGGDRQQY
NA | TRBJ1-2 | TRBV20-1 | SARRGGGAYGYT
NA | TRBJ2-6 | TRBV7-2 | ASSYRA
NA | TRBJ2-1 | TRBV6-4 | ASSDGLAGDEQF
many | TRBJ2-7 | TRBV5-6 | ASSLGGLLAETYEQY
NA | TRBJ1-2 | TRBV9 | ASSVEDGTAVGYT
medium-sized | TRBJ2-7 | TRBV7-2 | ASSLETGTSYEQY
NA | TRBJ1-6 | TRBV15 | ATSSRPQGGEPLH